These 2 T cell receptor beta chains were sequenced from one sample in a study of radiation and T cells in renal cell carcinoma. Time point here: blood 4 weeks post-SBRT, at nephrectomy. Specified treatment: 15 Gy SBRT to primary tumor, nephrectomy 4 weeks later. TCRdb's copy holds only in-frame clones and misses some; the assay was immunoSEQ multiplex PCR. Among some 81,000 clones listed, roughly nine tenths were seen once. The sample was blood, taken from a patient whose treatment included radiotherapy and nephrectomy. The source is a woman in her 70s with renal cell carcinoma.

About this clone: The junction shows a germline mismatch at one end, possibly a read error. The rearrangement joins TRBV7-2 to TRBJ2-7; either TRBD1 or TRBD2 may supply D (5 bases each). The CDR3 extends over 14 amino acids. CDR1 is SGHTA, CDR2 FQGNSA, per germline. The CDR3 sequence is CASSLESPRDPLAF. The CDR3 DNA is TGTGCCAGCAGCTTAGAGTCCCCCAGGGACCCTCTGGCCTTC.

The V and J genes are TRBV2 and TRBJ2-7; weak D call: TRBD1 (5 bases). CDR1 and CDR2 from the germline V gene are SNHLY and FYNNEI. This CDR3 has 13 amino acids. The V and J ends lost 3 bases and 3 bases respectively, with 9 bases between them. CDR3 residues: CASSDQGLYEQYF. As DNA, the CDR3 is TGTGCCAGCAGTGACCAGGGCCTCTACGAGCAGTACTTC. The whole variable domain, remainder taken from reference TRBV2 and TRBJ2-7, is EPEVTQTPSHQVTQMGQEVILRCVPISNHLYFYWYRQILGQKVEFLVSFYNNEISEKSEIFDDQFSVERPDGSNFTLKIRSTKLEDSAMYFCASSDQGLYEQYFGPGTRLTVT.